The T cell receptor beta chain described here comes from a study of cytomegalovirus exposure and HLA in healthy donors. The study's findings and limits: Accounts indicate the classifier identified cytomegalovirus status with strong specificity and sensitivity. Rare sequences made up most TCRs, while some public TCRs were found in many donors. Later analysis showed most CMV-associated TCR beta chains appearing HLA-restricted. Trimming of TCR beta V- and J-genes showed a link, identified in a later analysis, to a missense DCLRE1C variant.

Notes on this clone: Its matching antigen is unknown.

It was with 60 Vbeta and 13 Jbeta primers that the PCR ran. Produced via immunoSEQ multiplex PCR; TCRdb's table is partial and in-frame only. The table lists 25,000 to 40,000 clones, more than 60% of them singletons. V shed 3 bases, J shed 4 bases, and the junction held 3 bases outside the gene matches. The germline V gene encodes CDR1 SGHDT and CDR2 YYEEEE. This CDR3 has 14 residues. The sample consisted of PBMCs. This TCR derives from a man between 45 and 60 years old in good health and CMV-seropositive. V is TRBV5-6 and J is TRBJ2-3, with TRBD2 identical over 9 bases. CDR3 nucleotides: TGTGCCAGCAGCTCCCGGACTAGCGCAGATACGCAGTATTTT. It specifies CASSSRTSADTQYF.